This section outlines one T cell receptor (beta chain) sequence together with its context. Trimming took 4 bases from V and 3 from J, leaving 16 bases between them. Germline values: CDR1 GTSNPN, CDR2 SVGIG (reference sequence). This CDR3 spans 14 amino acids. This entry belongs to a study of cytomegalovirus exposure and HLA in healthy donors. With 60 Vbeta and 13 Jbeta primers, the PCR was carried out. Some clones are missing from TCRdb's copy, which holds only in-frame ones; the method was immunoSEQ multiplex PCR. The sample includes 200,000 or so clones, 87% of them seen just once. The receptor's source is a girl under three years old in good health and CMV-seronegative. The chain is built from TRBV30 and TRBJ2-7, with D possibly matching TRBD1 (5 bases). The sample taken for sequencing was PBMCs. The CDR3: CAWKWAGLDYEQYF. CDR3 DNA sequence: TGTGCCTGGAAATGGGCAGGGCTTGACTACGAGCAGTACTTC.